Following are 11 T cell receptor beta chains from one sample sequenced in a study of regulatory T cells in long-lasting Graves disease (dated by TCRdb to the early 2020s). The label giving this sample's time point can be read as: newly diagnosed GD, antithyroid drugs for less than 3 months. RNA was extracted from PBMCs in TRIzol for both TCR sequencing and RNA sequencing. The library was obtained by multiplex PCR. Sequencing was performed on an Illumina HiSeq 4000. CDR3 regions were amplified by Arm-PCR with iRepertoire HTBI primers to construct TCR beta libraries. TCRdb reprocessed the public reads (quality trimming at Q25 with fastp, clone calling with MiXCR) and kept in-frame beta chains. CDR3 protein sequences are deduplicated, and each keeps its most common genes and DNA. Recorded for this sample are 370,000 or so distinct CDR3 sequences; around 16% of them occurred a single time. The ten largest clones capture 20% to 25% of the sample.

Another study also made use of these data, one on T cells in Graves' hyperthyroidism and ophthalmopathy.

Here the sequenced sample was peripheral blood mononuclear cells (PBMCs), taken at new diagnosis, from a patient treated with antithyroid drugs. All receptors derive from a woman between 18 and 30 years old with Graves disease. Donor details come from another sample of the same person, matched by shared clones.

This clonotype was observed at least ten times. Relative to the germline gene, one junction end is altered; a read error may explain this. The CDR3 bases are TGTGCCAGCAGCCGCCGGGACAGGGGGGATTCTCACTTC. It codes for CASSRRDRGDSHF. V is TRBV11-1 and J is TRBJ1-2, with TRBD1 identical over 11 bases. CDR3 length equals 13 residues. CDR1 is SGHAT, CDR2 FQDESV, per germline (reference sequence).

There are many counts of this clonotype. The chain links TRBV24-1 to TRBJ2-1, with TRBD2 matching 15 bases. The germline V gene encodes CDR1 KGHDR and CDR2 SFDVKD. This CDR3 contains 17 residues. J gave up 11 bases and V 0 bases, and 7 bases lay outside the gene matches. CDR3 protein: CATSDLRAGTSGRKQFF. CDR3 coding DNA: TGTGCCACCAGTGATTTGCGGGCCGGGACTAGCGGGAGGAAGCAGTTCTTC.

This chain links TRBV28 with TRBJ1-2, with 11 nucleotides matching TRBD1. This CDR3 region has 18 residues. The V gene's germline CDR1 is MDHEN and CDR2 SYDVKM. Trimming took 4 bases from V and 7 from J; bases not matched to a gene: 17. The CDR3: CASSSQEGQGGFVGGYTF. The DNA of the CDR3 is TGTGCCAGCAGTTCGCAAGAGGGACAGGGGGGATTCGTGGGTGGCTACACCTTC.

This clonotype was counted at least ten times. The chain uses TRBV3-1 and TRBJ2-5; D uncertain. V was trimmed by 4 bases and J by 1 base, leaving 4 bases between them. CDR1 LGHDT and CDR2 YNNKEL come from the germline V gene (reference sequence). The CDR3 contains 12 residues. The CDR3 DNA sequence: TGTGCCAGCAGCCGGATCCAAGAGACCCAGTACTTC. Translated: CASSRIQETQYF.

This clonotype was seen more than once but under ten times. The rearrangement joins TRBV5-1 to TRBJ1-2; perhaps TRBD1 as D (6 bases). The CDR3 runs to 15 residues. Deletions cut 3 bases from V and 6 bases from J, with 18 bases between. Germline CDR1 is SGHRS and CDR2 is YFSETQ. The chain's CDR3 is CASSSALTGGDGYTF. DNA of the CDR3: TGCGCCAGCAGCTCCGCCCTGACAGGCGGGGATGGCTACACCTTC.

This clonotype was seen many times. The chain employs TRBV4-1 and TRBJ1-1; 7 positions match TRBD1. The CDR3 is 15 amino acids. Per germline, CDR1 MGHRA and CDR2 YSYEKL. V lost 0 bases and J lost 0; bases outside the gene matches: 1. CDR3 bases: TGCGCCAGCAGCCAAGAGGGGACAGTGAACACTGAAGCTTTCTTT. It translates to CASSQEGTVNTEAFF.

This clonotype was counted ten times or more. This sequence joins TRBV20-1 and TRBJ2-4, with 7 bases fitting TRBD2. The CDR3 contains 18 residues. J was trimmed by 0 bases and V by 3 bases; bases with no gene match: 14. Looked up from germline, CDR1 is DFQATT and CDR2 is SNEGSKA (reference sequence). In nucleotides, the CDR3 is TGCAGTGCTAGGGGATGGGAGGAAAGCGGGATAGCCAAAAACATTCAGTACTTC. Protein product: CSARGWEESGIAKNIQYF.

The CDR3 is CAARNRGGTDTQYF. The CDR3 coding sequence is TGTGCCGCTCGTAACCGGGGGGGCACAGATACGCAGTATTTT. V is TRBV19 and J is TRBJ2-3; 7 nucleotides agree with TRBD2. The ends lost 11 bases at V and 1 base at J; junction bases unmatched: 9. Germline V lookup: CDR1 LNHDA, CDR2 SQIVND (reference sequence). This CDR3 is 14 amino acids long.

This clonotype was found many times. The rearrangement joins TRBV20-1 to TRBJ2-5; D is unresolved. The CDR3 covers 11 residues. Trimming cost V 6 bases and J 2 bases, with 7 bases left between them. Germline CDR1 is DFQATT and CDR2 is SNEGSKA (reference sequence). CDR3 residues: CSARFQETQYF. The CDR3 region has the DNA TGCAGTGCACGGTTTCAAGAGACCCAGTACTTC.

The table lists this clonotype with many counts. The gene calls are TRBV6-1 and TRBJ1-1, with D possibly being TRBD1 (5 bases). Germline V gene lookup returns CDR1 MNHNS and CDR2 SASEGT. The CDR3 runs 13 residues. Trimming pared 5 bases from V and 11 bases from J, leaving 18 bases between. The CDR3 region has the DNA TGTGCCAGCAGTATTCCCGGGACCACAAAGGCTTTCTTT. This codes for CASSIPGTTKAFF.

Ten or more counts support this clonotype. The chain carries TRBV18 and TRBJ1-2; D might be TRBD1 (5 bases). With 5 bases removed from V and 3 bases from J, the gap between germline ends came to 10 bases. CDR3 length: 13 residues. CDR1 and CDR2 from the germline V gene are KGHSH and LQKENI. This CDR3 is CASSSGTDYGYTF. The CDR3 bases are TGTGCCAGCTCATCCGGGACTGACTATGGCTACACCTTC.